A selection of T cell receptor beta chains follows, all from one sample in a study of blood T cell repertoires in COVID-19. Generated by immunoSEQ multiplex PCR, the TCRdb table keeps only in-frame clones and is missing some. The table includes over 250,000 clones, around 88% detected once. Sequencing used peripheral blood. The receptors derive from a woman between 70 and 85 years old with COVID-19, enrolled during active disease. Both conserved end residues are part of each CDR3. Fields, in order: J gene, D gene, V gene, clone size, CDR3 protein, CDR3 DNA. The D gene is left open where the match is weak. Clone size is not always given. Where it is, it says once, few, many or a class for expanded clones.

>TRBJ2-7|-|TRBV6-5|-
CASTGRLLSYEQYF
TGTGCCAGCACCGGCAGGCTTCTCTCCTACGAGCAGTACTTC
>TRBJ2-1|TRBD2|TRBV4-1|-
CASSQEGGAAYNEQFF
TGCGCCAGCAGCCAAGAGGGAGGGGCGGCATACAATGAGCAGTTCTTC
>TRBJ2-5|-|TRBV6-6|-
CASSPRGARGPYETQYF
TGTGCCAGCAGTCCCCGAGGGGCGCGGGGGCCTTATGAGACCCAGTACTTC
>TRBJ1-4|-|TRBV18|-
CASSPPGRMETNEKLFF
TGTGCCAGCTCGCCCCCTGGGAGGATGGAAACTAATGAAAAACTGTTTTTT
>TRBJ1-4|-|TRBV30|once
CAWSRQGQEEKLFF
TGTGCCTGGAGTCGGCAGGGGCAGGAGGAAAAACTGTTTTTT
>TRBJ1-6|TRBD1|TRBV7-9|few
CASSPTGNRGSPLHF
TGTGCCAGCAGCCCGACAGGGAATAGAGGTTCACCCCTCCACTTT
>TRBJ1-2|-|TRBV5-1|-
CASSFAGANYGYTF
TGCGCCAGCAGCTTTGCGGGGGCCAACTATGGCTACACCTTC
>TRBJ2-7|TRBD1|TRBV7-7|-
CASSQDRGAGEQYF
TGTGCCAGCAGCCAGGACAGGGGAGCTGGGGAGCAGTACTTC
>TRBJ1-3|-|TRBV28|-
CASSLAGASGNTIYF
TGTGCCAGCAGTTTGGCAGGGGCTTCTGGAAACACCATATATTTT
>TRBJ2-1|-|TRBV7-2|-
CASSFGQGSYNEQFF
TGTGCCAGCAGCTTCGGGCAGGGGTCCTACAATGAGCAGTTCTTC
>TRBJ1-1|-|TRBV2|-
CASLLTVNTEAFF
TGTGCCAGCCTACTGACAGTGAACACTGAAGCTTTCTTT
>TRBJ1-2|TRBD1|TRBV25-1|-
CASSGDSAGYTF
TGTGCCAGCAGTGGGGACAGCGCGGGCTACACCTTC
>TRBJ2-2|-|TRBV21-1|-
CASSKGGRRGEDTGELFF
TGTGCCAGCAGCAAGGGTGGAAGAAGAGGGGAGGACACCGGGGAGCTGTTTTTT
>TRBJ2-3|TRBD2|TRBV7-8|-
CASSTRPGRTQYF
TGTGCCAGCAGCACCCGCCCCGGGAGGACGCAGTATTTT
>TRBJ2-3|TRBD1|TRBV6-5|-
CASRAGTGYTDTQYF
TGTGCCAGCAGAGCCGGGACAGGGTACACAGATACGCAGTATTTT
>TRBJ2-7|TRBD1|TRBV6-1|-
CASRRTGGYEQYF
TGTGCCAGCAGGCGGACAGGGGGATACGAGCAGTACTTC
>TRBJ2-1|-|TRBV7-2|once
CASSTTVVYEQFF
TGTGCCAGCAGTACGACTGTGGTCTATGAGCAGTTCTTC
>TRBJ1-3|TRBD1|TRBV5-6|-
CASSLRTGAGNTIYF
TGTGCCAGCAGCTTGAGGACAGGGGCTGGAAACACCATATATTTT
>TRBJ1-2|TRBD1|TRBV12-3/TRBV12-4|-
CASNPTGGVGYTF
TGTGCCAGCAACCCGACAGGGGGCGTTGGCTACACCTTC
>TRBJ1-2|-|TRBV28|-
CASSPTGYGYTF
TGTGCCAGCAGCCCCACGGGCTATGGCTACACCTTC
>TRBJ2-3|-|TRBV30|once
CAWSVLWGGLLDTQYF
TGTGCCTGGAGCGTCTTGTGGGGGGGCCTGTTAGATACGCAGTATTTT
>TRBJ1-6|TRBD1|TRBV28|-
CASTPGGENSPLHF
TGTGCCAGCACCCCAGGGGGCGAGAATTCACCCCTCCACTTT
>TRBJ2-2|-|TRBV6-1|-
CASSERRGTSTGELFF
TGTGCCAGCAGTGAGAGAAGGGGGACCTCCACCGGGGAGCTGTTTTTT
>TRBJ2-7|TRBD2|TRBV6-5|few
CAAGMRGNYEQYF
TGTGCCGCAGGGATGCGGGGGAACTACGAGCAGTACTTC
>TRBJ2-5|TRBD2|TRBV7-2|-
CASTRTTVAGEETQYF
TGTGCCAGCACTCGGACGACGGTAGCGGGGGAAGAGACCCAGTACTTC
>TRBJ2-1|-|TRBV7-2|-
CASSLSRLNNEQFF
TGTGCCAGCAGCTTATCGCGGCTAAACAATGAGCAGTTCTTC
>TRBJ2-7|TRBD2|TRBV7-8|-
CASSLGTSAYEQYF
TGTGCCAGCAGCTTAGGGACTAGCGCCTACGAGCAGTACTTC
>TRBJ1-2|TRBD1|TRBV4-3|-
CASSQDRTGYYGYTF
TGCGCCAGCAGCCAAGACCGGACAGGATACTATGGCTACACCTTC
>TRBJ1-6|-|TRBV5-8|-
CASTTEQLSSYNSPLHF
TGTGCCAGCACAACGGAACAGCTTAGCTCCTATAATTCACCCCTCCACTTT
>TRBJ2-3|-|TRBV7-9|-
CASSAGANTDTQYF
TGTGCCAGCTCCGCGGGGGCTAACACAGATACGCAGTATTTT
>TRBJ2-3|-|TRBV27|-
CASSFLIPVRRGSSTDTQYF
TGTGCCAGCAGTTTTCTGATCCCAGTCAGGCGGGGATCTAGCACAGATACGCAGTATTTT
>TRBJ2-3|-|TRBV7-3|-
CASSLRGSGTDTQYF
TGTGCCAGCAGCTTACGGGGGTCAGGCACAGATACGCAGTATTTT
>TRBJ1-1|-|TRBV19|-
CASRRGNEAFF
TGTGCCAGTAGGCGCGGGAATGAAGCTTTCTTT
>TRBJ1-1|-|TRBV19|-
CASSPRTSPPMNTEAFF
TGTGCCAGTAGTCCAAGGACATCCCCGCCCATGAACACTGAAGCTTTCTTT
>TRBJ2-2|-|TRBV5-1|few
CASSLDPRVTGELFF
TGCGCCAGCAGCTTGGACCCTCGGGTCACCGGGGAGCTGTTTTTT
>TRBJ1-1|-|TRBV6-2/TRBV6-3|-
CASSYSSSRGTTEAFF
TGTGCCAGCAGTTACTCCTCTTCTCGGGGGACCACTGAAGCTTTCTTT
>TRBJ1-5|-|TRBV7-9|-
CASSDSLEQPQHF
TGTGCCAGCAGCGACAGTTTAGAGCAGCCCCAGCATTTT
>TRBJ1-5|-|TRBV28|-
CASSFRGTGQPQHF
TGTGCCAGCAGTTTTCGGGGGACGGGACAGCCCCAGCATTTT
>TRBJ1-1|-|TRBV28|-
CASSYINTEAFF
TGTGCCAGCAGTTACATTAACACTGAAGCTTTCTTT
>TRBJ2-5|-|TRBV11-2|-
CASSLFGGARQETQYF
TGTGCCAGCAGCTTATTTGGGGGGGCGCGTCAAGAGACCCAGTACTTC
>TRBJ1-6|TRBD1|TRBV7-2|-
CASSSDRGNSPLHF
TGTGCCAGCAGCTCGGACAGGGGTAATTCACCCCTCCACTTT
>TRBJ2-7|-|TRBV5-8|-
CASSLAGTWNGEQYF
TGTGCCAGCAGCTTGGCCGGGACATGGAATGGGGAGCAGTACTTC
>TRBJ1-2|-|TRBV3-1/TRBV3-2|few
CASSQGFEGGYTF
TGTGCCAGCAGCCAAGGATTTGAGGGAGGCTACACCTTC
>TRBJ1-6|-|TRBV18|few
CASSPLYNSPLHF
TGTGCCAGCTCACCCCTCTATAATTCACCCCTCCACTTT